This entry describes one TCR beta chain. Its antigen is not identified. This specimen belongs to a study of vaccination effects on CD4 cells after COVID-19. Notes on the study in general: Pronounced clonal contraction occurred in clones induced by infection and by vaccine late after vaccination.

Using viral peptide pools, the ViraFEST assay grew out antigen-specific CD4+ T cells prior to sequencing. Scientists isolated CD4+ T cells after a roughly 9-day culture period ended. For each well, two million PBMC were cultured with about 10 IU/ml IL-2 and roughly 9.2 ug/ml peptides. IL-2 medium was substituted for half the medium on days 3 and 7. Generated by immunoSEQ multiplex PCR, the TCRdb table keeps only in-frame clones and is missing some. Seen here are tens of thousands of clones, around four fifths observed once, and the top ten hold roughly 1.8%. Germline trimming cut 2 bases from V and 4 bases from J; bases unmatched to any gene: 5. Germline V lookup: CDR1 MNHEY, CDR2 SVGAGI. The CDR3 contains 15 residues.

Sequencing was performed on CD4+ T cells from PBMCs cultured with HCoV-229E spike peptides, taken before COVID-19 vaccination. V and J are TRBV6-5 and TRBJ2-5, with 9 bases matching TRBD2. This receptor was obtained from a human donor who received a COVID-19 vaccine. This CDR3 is CASSYGRGGRETQYF. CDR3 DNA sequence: TGTGCCAGCAGTTACGGGCGGGGGGGCCGAGAGACCCAGTACTTC.